Presented here are 28 T cell receptor beta chains from one specimen sequenced in a study of T cells after posttransplantation cyclophosphamide. Repertoires were generated with immunoSEQ multiplex PCR, while TCRdb's copy carries only in-frame clones and drops some. The profile shows fewer than 30,000 clones, about 84% of them singletons. The sequenced material came from PBMCs. The receptors come from a woman aged 55 to 70 with a blood cancer, CMV-positive, and with a related stem cell donor.

The V call is TRBV7-8, the J call TRBJ2-7, with D maybe TRBD1 (6 bases). The CDR3 is 13 residues long. Germline loops: CDR1 SGHVS, CDR2 FQNEAQ. V lost 1 base and J lost 5, with 9 bases in between. The CDR3 DNA reads as TGTGCCAGCAGCTTAGGGCAGGGGAACGAGCAGTACTTC. Translating gives CASSLGQGNEQYF.

This clone came up once. The rearrangement joins TRBV2 to TRBJ2-2; D might be TRBD1 (6 bases). The CDR3 sequence is 16 residues long. Between the trimmed V and J ends, which lost 4 bases and 6 bases, there was a span of 18 bases. The germline gives CDR1 SNHLY, CDR2 FYNNEI. The chain's CDR3 is CASSAQVTGSAGELFF. DNA of the CDR3: TGTGCCAGCAGTGCCCAAGTCACAGGGTCCGCCGGGGAGCTGTTTTTT.

The chain joins TRBV2 to TRBJ2-1; 8 bases map to TRBD2. The CDR3 loop spans 15 amino acids. V lost 2 bases, J lost 9 bases, and 9 bases stayed unmatched. Germline V gene sequence: CDR1 SNHLY, CDR2 FYNNEI. CDR3: CASSEPYSGISEQFF. CDR3 bases: TGTGCCAGCAGTGAACCCTATAGCGGGATAAGTGAGCAGTTCTTC.

CDR3 protein: CASSQVAGVDQPQHF. The DNA for the CDR3 is TGTGCCAGCAGCCAAGTTGCGGGGGTCGATCAGCCCCAGCATTTT. This sequence joins TRBV4-2 and TRBJ1-5, with D possibly matching TRBD1 (5 bases). The length of the CDR3 is 15 residues. The ends were cut back, 1 base at V and 5 bases at J, with 12 bases in the middle. CDR1 is LGHNA and CDR2 is YNFKEQ in the germline V gene.

This chain uses TRBV19 with TRBJ1-5; 10 bases map to TRBD1. V gave up 10 bases and J gave up 9 bases; unmatched junction bases: 12. From germline, CDR1 is LNHDA and CDR2 SQIVND (reference sequence). The CDR3 sequence is 14 residues long. CDR3 protein: CATTDRGASSPQHF. CDR3 DNA: TGTGCCACCACGGACAGGGGGGCGTCATCGCCCCAGCATTTT.

V usage is TRBV30 and J usage is TRBJ2-2; D might be TRBD2 (5 bases). There are 11 residues in the CDR3. Trimming shortened V by 5 bases and J by 7 bases, and 8 bases separated the two germline ends. Germline CDR1 reads GTSNPN; CDR2 reads SVGIG (reference sequence). CDR3 DNA: TGTGCCTGGGGGCGGGTCGGGGAGCTGTTTTTT. Encoded protein: CAWGRVGELFF.

This clone is termed medium-sized. The chain is built from TRBV29-1 and TRBJ1-3; D not resolved. V lost 0 bases and J lost 4, with 10 bases in between. The CDR3 is 14 amino acids. Germline values: CDR1 SQVTM, CDR2 ANQGSEA. In DNA, the CDR3 is TGCAGCGTTGAAGATCGGGGATTGGGAAACACCATATATTTT. Amino acids: CSVEDRGLGNTIYF.

V and J are TRBV6-5 and TRBJ1-5, with 8 bases lining up with TRBD1. Germline V gene data show CDR1 as MNHEY and CDR2 as SVGAGI. The J segment lost 0 bases and the V segment lost 6 bases, leaving 4 bases of the junction unmatched. The CDR3 has 15 amino acids. The DNA of the CDR3 is TGTGCCAGCAGCCAGGACAGGGCTAGCAATCAGCCCCAGCATTTT. This gives the protein CASSQDRASNQPQHF.

The chain combines TRBV21-1 with TRBJ2-3; TRBD2 is taken as the D call from the table, unchecked against the DNA. TRBV21-1 is noted as a pseudogene. This CDR3 has 16 amino acids. In nucleotides, the CDR3 is TGTGCCGGCTCGGAGGGCGGGCAGATTAGCACAGATACGCAGTATTTT. This encodes CAGSEGGQISTDTQYF.

As for this clone: Its ends do not fully match the called genes, so a read error is possible. The J gene is TRBJ2-1, the V gene TRBV7-7; a weak D match, TRBD2 (5 bases). The germline V gene encodes CDR1 SSHAT and CDR2 FNYEAQ (reference sequence). CDR3 size: 14 residues. The CDR3 sequence is CASSLQGLGNEQFF. The CDR3 DNA reads TGTGCTAGCAGCTTACAAGGACTTGGGAATGAGCAGTTCTTC.

This chain uses TRBV6-6 with TRBJ2-5; TRBD1 agrees at 7 bases. CDR1 and CDR2 (germline): MNHNY, SVGAGI (reference sequence). CDR3 size: 15 residues. The J segment lost 5 bases and the V segment lost 5 bases, leaving 11 bases of the junction unmatched. Here the CDR3 reads CASSPGTDHRETQYF. The CDR3 DNA follows: TGTGCCAGCAGTCCGGGGACAGATCACAGGGAGACCCAGTACTTC.

This clone was observed a handful of times. The chain has TRBV19 and TRBJ2-7, with 10 bases identical to TRBD2. This CDR3 is built from 20 residues. Germline CDR1 is LNHDA and CDR2 is SQIVND (reference sequence). Trimming at V came to 6 bases and at J to 4 bases, leaving 24 bases not matched to a gene. The CDR3 loop is CASSLGFLKGTSGRGYEQYF. CDR3 DNA sequence: TGTGCCAGTAGCCTGGGATTCCTAAAAGGGACCAGCGGGAGGGGGTACGAGCAGTACTTC.

This clone was seen a handful of times. The chain recombines TRBV7-9 with TRBJ2-7, with 8 nucleotides matching TRBD1. J lost 0 bases, V lost 4 bases, and 8 bases had no gene match. Looked up from germline, CDR1 is SEHNR and CDR2 is FQNEAQ (reference sequence). The CDR3 runs to 16 residues. The CDR3: CASSSGTGTGSYEQYF. In DNA form, the CDR3 reads TGTGCCAGCAGCTCAGGAACCGGGACAGGCTCCTACGAGCAGTACTTC. The whole variable domain, remainder taken from reference TRBV7-9 and TRBJ2-7, is DTGVSQNPRHKITKRGQNVTFRCDPISEHNRLYWYRQTLGQGPEFLTYFQNEAQLEKSRLLSDRFSAERPKGSFSTLEIQRTEQGDSAMYLCASSSGTGTGSYEQYFGPGTRLTVT.

This chain joins TRBV19 and TRBJ2-7, with TRBD1 matching over 7 bases. The junction had 4 bases not matched to a gene; V was cut back by 5 bases and J by 0 bases. The CDR3 totals 14 residues. Germline CDR1 and CDR2: LNHDA and SQIVND (reference sequence). CDR3 sequence reads: CASSPGQLSYEQYF. DNA for the CDR3: TGTGCCAGTAGTCCGGGACAGCTCTCCTACGAGCAGTACTTC.

This sequence joins TRBV6-5 and TRBJ2-1; TRBD2 aligns across 9 bases. This CDR3 contains 14 residues. V trimming: 6 bases; J trimming: 7 bases; junction bases outside the gene matches: 7. Germline loops: CDR1 MNHEY, CDR2 SVGAGI. The CDR3 loop reads CASRGTSGQNEQFF. CDR3 sequence (DNA): TGTGCCAGCAGGGGCACTAGCGGGCAGAATGAGCAGTTCTTC.

V is TRBV10-2 and J is TRBJ2-3, with D uncertain. The CDR3 is 12 amino acids. Germline values: CDR1 WSHSY, CDR2 SAAADI. Trimming stripped 6 bases from V and 0 bases from J, with 4 bases between. Here the CDR3 reads CASSGSTDTQYF. CDR3 DNA: TGCGCCAGCAGCGGGAGCACAGATACGCAGTATTTT.

The gene calls are TRBV2 and TRBJ1-5; 7 nucleotides align to TRBD1. Losses at the gene ends were 7 bases for V and 0 bases for J; bases not matched to a gene: 6. Germline V gives CDR1 SNHLY, CDR2 FYNNEI. The length of the CDR3 is 15 residues. CDR3 amino acids: CASTIQGYSNQPQHF. The CDR3 DNA reads TGTGCCAGCACCATACAGGGGTATAGCAATCAGCCCCAGCATTTT.

This chain connects TRBV5-4 to TRBJ2-7; 7 nucleotides match TRBD2. Germline loops: CDR1 SGHNT, CDR2 YYREEE (reference sequence). The CDR3 runs 13 residues. J was trimmed by 3 bases and V by 3 bases; bases with no gene match: 3. The CDR3 coding sequence is TGTGCCAGCAGCTCTCGGACTAGCTACGAGCAGTACTTC. Protein: CASSSRTSYEQYF.

J is TRBJ2-7 and V is TRBV9; D remains unclear. This CDR3 contains 14 residues. Per the germline V gene, CDR1 is SGDLS and CDR2 is YYNGEE. Trimming removed 0 bases from V and 1 base from J, with 8 bases in between. The CDR3, as DNA: TGTGCCAGCAGCGTAGATGGCCATTCCTACGAGCAGTACTTC. Encoded protein: CASSVDGHSYEQYF.

The CDR3 loop reads CASSSFRGDVEKLFF. CDR3 bases: TGTGCCAGCAGTTCGTTCAGGGGGGACGTAGAAAAACTGTTTTTT. The V gene is TRBV27, the J gene TRBJ1-4; 7 nucleotides agree with TRBD1. The CDR3 totals 15 residues. With V trimmed by 4 bases and J by 8 bases, 10 bases remained unmatched. Looked up from germline, CDR1 is MNHEY and CDR2 is SMNVEV (reference sequence). The full variable domain, completed using reference TRBV27 and TRBJ1-4, is EAQVTQNPRYLITVTGKKLTVTCSQNMNHEYMSWYRQDPGLGLRQIYYSMNVEVTDKGDVPEGYKVSRKEKRNFPLILESPSPNQTSLYFCASSSFRGDVEKLFFGSGTQLSVL.

The rearrangement joins TRBV7-9 to TRBJ1-4; 8 bases are a match to TRBD1. CDR3 size: 15 residues. V lost 4 bases, J lost 5 bases, and 6 bases stayed unmatched. Germline values: CDR1 SEHNR, CDR2 FQNEAQ (reference sequence). The chain's CDR3 is CASSSGDRTNEKLFF. As DNA, the CDR3 is TGTGCCAGCAGCTCTGGGGACAGGACAAATGAAAAACTGTTTTTT.

The chain combines TRBV5-1 with TRBJ1-2; 8 nucleotides agree with TRBD1. CDR1 and CDR2 (germline): SGHRS, YFSETQ. V shed 4 bases and J 6 bases; nucleotides not matched to a gene: 5. The CDR3 runs to 13 residues. This CDR3 is CASSTGTGNGYTF. CDR3 DNA: TGCGCCAGCAGCACCGGGACAGGAAATGGCTACACCTTC. Filled out from reference TRBV5-1 and TRBJ1-2, the complete variable domain reads KAGVTQTPRYLIKTRGQQVTLSCSPISGHRSVSWYQQTPGQGLQFLFEYFSETQRNKGNFPGRFSGRQFSNSRSEMNVSTLELGDSALYLCASSTGTGNGYTFGSGTRLTVV.

J is TRBJ1-2 and V is TRBV9; D is possibly TRBD1 (6 bases). This CDR3 is 14 amino acids long. From germline, CDR1 is SGDLS and CDR2 YYNGEE. The ends were cut back, 2 bases at V and 2 bases at J, with 10 bases in the middle. Written as DNA, the CDR3 is TGTGCCAGCAGCGTGGAAGGACAGAACTATGGCTACACCTTC. Amino acids: CASSVEGQNYGYTF.

The V gene is TRBV27, the J gene TRBJ2-7, with TRBD1 as a possible D gene (6 bases). The CDR3 spans 14 residues. Deletions cut 8 bases from V and 3 bases from J, with 17 bases between. CDR1 is MNHEY and CDR2 is SMNVEV in the germline V gene (reference sequence). CDR3 DNA: TGTGCCAGCGCCCCAGGGGTCAAATTCTACGAGCAGTACTTC. It yields the protein CASAPGVKFYEQYF.

The V and J genes are TRBV9 and TRBJ2-1; 9 nucleotides align to TRBD2. V was pared by 0 bases and J by 7 bases, with 8 bases of the junction left unmatched. Germline V gives CDR1 SGDLS, CDR2 YYNGEE. The CDR3 runs to 16 residues. The CDR3 protein is CASSVGGRARENEQFF. In nucleotides, the CDR3 is TGTGCCAGCAGCGTAGGCGGGAGGGCCCGGGAGAATGAGCAGTTCTTC.

V is TRBV6-1 and J is TRBJ1-3; D call uncertain. The germline V gene encodes CDR1 MNHNS and CDR2 SASEGT. The CDR3 has 14 amino acids. V was shortened by 8 bases and J by 0 bases, with 11 bases between the two germline ends. The CDR3 reads CASVLGGSGNTIYF. The CDR3 bases are TGTGCCAGCGTTCTAGGCGGCTCTGGAAACACCATATATTTT.

The chain combines TRBV9 with TRBJ1-2, with D perhaps matching TRBD1 (6 bases). This CDR3 is built from 15 residues. With 4 bases removed from V and 8 bases from J, the gap between germline ends came to 21 bases. The V gene's germline CDR1 is SGDLS and CDR2 YYNGEE. CDR3 region: CASSKDSGVFGGYTF. Here the CDR3 DNA reads TGTGCCAGCAGCAAGGACAGTGGCGTTTTCGGAGGCTACACCTTC.

The sample holds one count of this clone. The CDR3 region has the DNA TGTGCCAGCTCACTATCGAAGGTGCCGGGACAGCCCCAGCATTTT. Protein product: CASSLSKVPGQPQHF. This chain connects TRBV18 to TRBJ1-5, with D unclear. Per the germline V gene, CDR1 is KGHSH and CDR2 is LQKENI. The CDR3 runs to 15 residues. V was trimmed by 4 bases and J by 7 bases, leaving 17 bases between them.